Included here is one T cell receptor beta chain sequence, with context. The record originates from a study of CD8 T cells in Susac syndrome. Recently defined diagnostic criteria classed the Susac syndrome patients as definite or probable. FACS enriched CD8+ TEMRA cells, while bulk CD8+ and CD4+ were negatively isolated. This CDR3 region has 13 residues. The V gene's germline CDR1 is SGHRS and CDR2 YFSETQ. Deletions cut 3 bases from V and 4 bases from J, with 8 bases between. Random-hexamer reverse transcription was applied to about 0.5 to 1 ug RNA. TCR beta CDR3 was amplified by immunoSEQ covering 54 Vbeta and 13 Jbeta. TCRdb ran MiXCR on the immunoSEQ multiplex PCR reads and lists one entry per CDR3 protein. The sample has around 110,000 distinct CDR3 sequences, 96% seen once.

The receptor was derived from a human donor with Susac syndrome. The rearrangement joins TRBV5-1 to TRBJ2-4, with D maybe TRBD1 (6 bases). Sequenced: CD4+ T cells from PBMCs. The DNA for the CDR3 is TGCGCCAGCAGCTCCGGACAGAAAAACATTCAGTACTTC. It codes for CASSSGQKNIQYF.